The entry below gives a single T cell receptor beta chain sequence along with its context. Clones were sequenced by immunoSEQ multiplex PCR, and TCRdb holds only the in-frame ones, with some missing. Of around 100,000 clones in the sample, under 85% were seen once. This sample stems from a study of radiotherapy plus CTLA-4 blockade in lung cancer. The sequenced sample was peripheral blood, obtained from a patient treated with radiotherapy plus ipilimumab. The receptor was isolated from a human donor with non-small cell lung cancer who had a partial response to radiotherapy plus ipilimumab. Some clones in this sample may be carry-over from other donors' samples.

As DNA, the CDR3 is TGTGCCAGCAGCTTAAGGGCAGGGTTTGGAAACACCATATATTTT. Residues: CASSLRAGFGNTIYF. The J gene is TRBJ1-3, the V gene TRBV7-9, with D tentatively TRBD1 (5 bases). V lost 2 bases to trimming and J lost 3 bases, with 11 bases between them. The CDR3 extends over 15 amino acids. Germline CDR1 and CDR2: SEHNR and FQNEAQ (reference sequence).